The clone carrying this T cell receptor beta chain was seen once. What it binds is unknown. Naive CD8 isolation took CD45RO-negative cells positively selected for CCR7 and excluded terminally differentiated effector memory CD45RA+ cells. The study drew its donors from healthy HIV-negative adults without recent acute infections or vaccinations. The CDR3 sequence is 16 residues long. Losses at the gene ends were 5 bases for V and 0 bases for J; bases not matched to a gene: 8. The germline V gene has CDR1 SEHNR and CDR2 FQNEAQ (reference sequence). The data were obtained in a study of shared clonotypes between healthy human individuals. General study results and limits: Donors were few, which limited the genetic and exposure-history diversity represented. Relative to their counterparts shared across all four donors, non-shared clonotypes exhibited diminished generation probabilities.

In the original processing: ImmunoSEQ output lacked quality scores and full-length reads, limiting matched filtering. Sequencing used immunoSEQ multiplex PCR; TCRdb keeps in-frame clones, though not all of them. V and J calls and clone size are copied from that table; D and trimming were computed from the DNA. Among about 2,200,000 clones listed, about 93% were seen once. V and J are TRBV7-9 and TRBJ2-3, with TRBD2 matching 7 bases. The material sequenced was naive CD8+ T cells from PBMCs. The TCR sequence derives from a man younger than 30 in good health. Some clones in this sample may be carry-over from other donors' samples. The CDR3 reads CASSPLSGTSTDTQYF. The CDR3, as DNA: TGTGCCAGCAGCCCGTTAAGCGGGACTAGCACAGATACGCAGTATTTT.